This T cell receptor (beta chain) is drawn from a study of blood T cell repertoires in COVID-19. Study summary: Acute and convalescent COVID-19 specimens originated in the United States, Italy and Spain. In each case, the material was cDNA or gDNA derived from T cells, B-cell-depleted T cells, or PBMCs.

In its sample, this clone was seen once. Profiling relied on immunoSEQ multiplex PCR, and the TCRdb table lists in-frame clones only, not all of them. The repertoire holds 150,000 or so clones, with more than 80% as singletons. This CDR3 has 14 amino acids. Germline V gene data show CDR1 as PRHDT and CDR2 as FYEKMQ (reference sequence). Deletions cut 0 bases from V and 7 bases from J, with 10 bases between. V and J are TRBV13 and TRBJ1-5, with D perhaps TRBD1 (5 bases). The sequenced material came from peripheral blood. This receptor was identified in a woman in her thirties or forties with acute or convalescent COVID-19. The CDR3 DNA follows: TGTGCCAGCAGCTTAGGGGGCAGGGAACAGCCCCAGCATTTT. It codes for CASSLGGREQPQHF.